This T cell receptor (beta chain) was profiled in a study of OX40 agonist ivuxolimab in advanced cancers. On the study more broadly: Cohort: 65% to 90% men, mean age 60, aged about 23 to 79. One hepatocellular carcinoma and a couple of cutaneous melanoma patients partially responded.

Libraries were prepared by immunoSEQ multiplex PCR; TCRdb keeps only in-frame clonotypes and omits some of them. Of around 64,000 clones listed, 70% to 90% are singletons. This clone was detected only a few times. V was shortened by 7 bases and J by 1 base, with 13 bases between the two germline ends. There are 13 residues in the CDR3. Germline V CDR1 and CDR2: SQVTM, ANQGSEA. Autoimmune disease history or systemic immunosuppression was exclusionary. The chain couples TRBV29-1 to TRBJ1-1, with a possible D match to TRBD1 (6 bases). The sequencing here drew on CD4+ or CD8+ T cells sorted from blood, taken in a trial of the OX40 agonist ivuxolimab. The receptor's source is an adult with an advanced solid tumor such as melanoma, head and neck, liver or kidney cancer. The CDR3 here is CSALDRSNTEAFF. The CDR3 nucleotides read TGCAGCGCCCTGGACAGATCGAACACTGAAGCTTTCTTT.